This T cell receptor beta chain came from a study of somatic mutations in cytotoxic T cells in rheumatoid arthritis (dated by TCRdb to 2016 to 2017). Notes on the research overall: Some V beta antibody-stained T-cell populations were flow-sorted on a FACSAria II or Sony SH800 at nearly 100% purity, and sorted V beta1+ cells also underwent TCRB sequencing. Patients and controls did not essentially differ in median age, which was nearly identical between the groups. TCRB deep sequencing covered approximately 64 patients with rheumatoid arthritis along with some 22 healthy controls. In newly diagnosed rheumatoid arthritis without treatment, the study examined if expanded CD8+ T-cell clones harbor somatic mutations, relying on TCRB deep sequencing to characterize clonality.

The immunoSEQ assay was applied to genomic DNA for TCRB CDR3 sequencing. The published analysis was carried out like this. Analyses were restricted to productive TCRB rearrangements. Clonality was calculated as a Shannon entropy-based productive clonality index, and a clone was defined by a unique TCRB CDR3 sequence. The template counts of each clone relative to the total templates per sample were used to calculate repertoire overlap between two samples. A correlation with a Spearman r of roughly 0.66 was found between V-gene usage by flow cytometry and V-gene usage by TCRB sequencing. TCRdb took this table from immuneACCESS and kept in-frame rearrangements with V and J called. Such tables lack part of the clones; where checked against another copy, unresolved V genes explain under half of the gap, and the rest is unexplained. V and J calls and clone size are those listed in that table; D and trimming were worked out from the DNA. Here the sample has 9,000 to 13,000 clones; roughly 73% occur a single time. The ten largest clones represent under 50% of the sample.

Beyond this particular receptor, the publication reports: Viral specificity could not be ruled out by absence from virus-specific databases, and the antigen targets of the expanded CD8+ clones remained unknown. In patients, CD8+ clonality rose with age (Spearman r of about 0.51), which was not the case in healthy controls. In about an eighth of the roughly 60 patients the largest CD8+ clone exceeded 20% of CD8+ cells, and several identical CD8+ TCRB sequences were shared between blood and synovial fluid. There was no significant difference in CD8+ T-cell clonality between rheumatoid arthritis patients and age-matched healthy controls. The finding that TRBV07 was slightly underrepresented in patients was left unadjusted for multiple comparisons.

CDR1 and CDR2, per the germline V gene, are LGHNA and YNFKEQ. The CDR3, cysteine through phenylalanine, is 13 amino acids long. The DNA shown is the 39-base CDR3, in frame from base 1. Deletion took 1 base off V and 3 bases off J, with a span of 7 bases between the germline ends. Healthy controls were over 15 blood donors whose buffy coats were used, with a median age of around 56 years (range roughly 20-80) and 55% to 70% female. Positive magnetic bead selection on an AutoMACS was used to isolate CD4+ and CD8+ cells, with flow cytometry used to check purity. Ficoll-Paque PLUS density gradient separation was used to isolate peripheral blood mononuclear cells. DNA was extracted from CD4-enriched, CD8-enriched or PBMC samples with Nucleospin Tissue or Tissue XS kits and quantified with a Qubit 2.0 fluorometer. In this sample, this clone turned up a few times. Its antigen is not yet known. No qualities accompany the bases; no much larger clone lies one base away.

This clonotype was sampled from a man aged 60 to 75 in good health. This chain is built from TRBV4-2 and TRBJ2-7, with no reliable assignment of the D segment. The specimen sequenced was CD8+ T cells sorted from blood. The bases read TGTGCCAGCAGCCAAGCCCCCAACTACGAGCAGTACTTC. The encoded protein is CASSQAPNYEQYF.